The rows below give T cell receptor beta chains drawn from one sample of a study of shared T cell receptors in the human thymus. Profiled with immunoSEQ multiplex PCR; TCRdb holds only in-frame clones, not every one. This table has 600,000 to 900,000 clones, approximately 85% appearing once. The same data also went into a second study, on human thymus T cells.

Sequenced: thymocytes. The receptors were gathered from a girl under two years old with a congenital heart defect. Each CDR3 is given with its conserved first and last residue. D genes are given only for firm matches. The size of a clone is reported for some rows only, either as once, few or many, or as a class for expanded clones.

NA	TRBV25-1	NA	TRBJ1-3	CASSDRGNTIYF	TGTGCCAGCAGTGACAGGGGAAACACCATATATTTT
NA	TRBV10-3	TRBD1	TRBJ1-3	CAASGQGYGNTIYF	TGTGCCGCCTCCGGACAGGGATATGGAAACACCATATATTTT
NA	TRBV2	NA	TRBJ1-2	CASSDSRQVPNYGYTF	TGTGCCAGCAGTGACAGCCGGCAGGTCCCTAACTATGGCTACACCTTC
NA	TRBV15	TRBD1	TRBJ1-1	CATSRGEPAPGQGNTEAFF	TGTGCCACCAGCAGAGGGGAGCCCGCACCGGGACAGGGGAACACTGAAGCTTTCTTT
NA	TRBV14	NA	TRBJ2-1	CASSPGGRGKSANEQFF	TGTGCCAGCAGCCCTGGAGGCCGGGGAAAGTCCGCCAATGAGCAGTTCTTC
NA	TRBV18	NA	TRBJ2-2	CASSPPAGYTGELFF	TGTGCCAGCTCACCACCGGCAGGATACACCGGGGAGCTGTTTTTT
NA	TRBV30	TRBD1	TRBJ1-2	CAWSVPGTGAVHTF	TGTGCCTGGAGTGTCCCCGGGACAGGGGCGGTTCACACCTTC
few	TRBV11-2	TRBD1	TRBJ2-7	CASSLESAELTGGQKYEQYF	TGTGCCAGCAGCTTAGAGAGCGCGGAATTGACAGGGGGTCAGAAGTACGAGCAGTACTTC
NA	TRBV29-1	NA	TRBJ1-1	CSGGSPLDSPKAFF	TGCAGCGGAGGGTCACCATTGGACAGCCCCAAAGCTTTCTTT
NA	TRBV29-1	NA	TRBJ1-1	CSVEGGGSLNTEAFF	TGCAGCGTTGAAGGCGGAGGCAGCTTGAACACTGAAGCTTTCTTT
NA	TRBV11-2	TRBD1	TRBJ1-1	CASSFLGQMNTEAFF	TGTGCCAGCAGCTTTTTGGGACAGATGAACACTGAAGCTTTCTTT
once	TRBV7-6	TRBD1	TRBJ1-1	CASSSSNRGPTEAFF	TGTGCCAGCAGCTCAAGTAACAGGGGGCCCACTGAAGCTTTCTTT
NA	TRBV7-8	TRBD1	TRBJ2-7	CASTERSGQGFLPYEQYF	TGTGCCAGCACCGAGCGGTCGGGACAGGGCTTTCTACCCTACGAGCAGTACTTC
NA	TRBV2	NA	TRBJ2-3	CASSETERADTQYF	TGTGCCAGCAGTGAGACGGAGCGGGCAGATACGCAGTATTTT
NA	TRBV7-9	TRBD1	TRBJ1-1	CASSLAFIRRGQNTEAFF	TGTGCCAGCAGCTTAGCCTTTATTAGAAGGGGGCAAAACACTGAAGCTTTCTTT
few	TRBV29-1	NA	TRBJ2-1	CSVAQGRGEQFF	TGCAGCGTTGCCCAGGGGAGAGGTGAGCAGTTCTTC
NA	TRBV30	TRBD1	TRBJ1-1	CAWSESRDRDNTEAFF	TGTGCCTGGAGTGAATCCCGGGACAGGGATAACACTGAAGCTTTCTTT
once	TRBV2	NA	TRBJ2-6	CASWVRARDSGANVLTF	TGTGCCAGCTGGGTGAGAGCCAGGGACTCTGGGGCCAACGTCCTGACTTTC
few	TRBV7-9	NA	TRBJ1-1	CASSLGGGDRRSEAFF	TGTGCCAGCAGCTTAGGCGGGGGGGATAGAAGGTCTGAAGCTTTCTTT
NA	TRBV6-5	TRBD1	TRBJ2-7	CASSYQRQGGTYEQYF	TGTGCCAGCAGTTACCAACGACAGGGTGGAACCTACGAGCAGTACTTC
NA	TRBV7-2	NA	TRBJ2-7	CASSSGGGYEQYF	TGTGCCAGCAGCTCCGGGGGAGGATACGAGCAGTACTTC
NA	TRBV6-6	TRBD1	TRBJ2-2	CASTHGTGSSGELFF	TGTGCCAGCACCCACGGGACAGGGTCGTCCGGGGAGCTGTTTTTT
NA	TRBV20-1	NA	TRBJ1-2	CSAPVIYGYTF	TGCAGTGCCCCAGTGATCTATGGCTACACCTTC
NA	TRBV10-2	NA	TRBJ1-2	CASRKQGSYGYTF	TGCGCCAGCAGAAAACAGGGTAGCTATGGCTACACCTTC
NA	TRBV4-1	TRBD2	TRBJ2-3	CASSQDWGLAGRTDTQYF	TGCGCCAGCAGCCAAGATTGGGGACTAGCGGGTCGCACAGATACGCAGTATTTT
NA	TRBV9	NA	TRBJ1-6	CASSGGLHGSPLHF	TGTGCCAGCAGCGGGGGCCTCCACGGATCCCCCCTCCACTTT
NA	TRBV11-2	TRBD2	TRBJ2-1	CASSSHCAGGVINEQFF	TGTGCCAGCAGCTCCCACTGTGCGGGGGGGGTTATCAATGAGCAGTTCTTC
NA	TRBV5-4	TRBD1	TRBJ1-2	CASSSTGGDYGYTF	TGTGCCAGCAGCTCGACAGGGGGCGACTATGGCTACACCTTC
NA	TRBV5-6	TRBD1	TRBJ1-5	CASSLKQGFQPQHF	TGTGCCAGCAGCTTGAAACAGGGGTTTCAGCCCCAGCATTTT
NA	TRBV5-6	NA	TRBJ2-2	CASSLLQKELFF	TGTGCCAGCAGCTTGCTACAGAAGGAGCTGTTTTTT
NA	TRBV6-5	NA	TRBJ1-4	CASMGQGNEKLFF	TGTGCCAGCATGGGGCAGGGGAATGAAAAACTGTTTTTT